The next 4 T cell receptor beta chains were all read from a single sample in a study of T cell responses to AZD1222 COVID-19 vaccine. The data were produced by immunoSEQ multiplex PCR, yet TCRdb's version contains in-frame clones alone and is incomplete. The sample has some 110,000 clones; approximately 86% are singletons. The source was peripheral blood, collected 28 days after the second AZD1222 dose. The receptors come from an adult who received the AZD1222 COVID-19 vaccine.

The chain joins TRBV11-2 to TRBJ2-1, with D unclear. CDR3 size: 11 residues. The V gene lost 4 bases and the J gene lost 7 bases, with 5 bases spanning the gap. Per germline, CDR1 SGHAT and CDR2 FQNNGV. The CDR3 DNA is TGTGCCAGCAGCTGGACGAATGAGCAGTTCTTC. It yields the protein CASSWTNEQFF.

This chain joins TRBV27 and TRBJ2-7; maybe TRBD2 (5 bases). Trimming shortened V by 2 bases and J by 2 bases, and 16 bases separated the two germline ends. CDR1 is MNHEY, CDR2 SMNVEV, per germline (reference sequence). The CDR3 loop spans 16 amino acids. The CDR3 coding sequence is TGTGCCAGCAGTTTAAGGTTAAGCGGCGCGACCTACGAGCAGTACTTC. It encodes CASSLRLSGATYEQYF.

The chain recombines TRBV10-3 with TRBJ2-3; 7 positions match TRBD2. J gave up 2 bases and V 4 bases, and 3 bases lay outside the gene matches. The CDR3 contains 14 residues. Germline-derived CDR1 and CDR2 are ENHRY and SYGVKD. The CDR3 coding sequence is TGTGCCATCAGTGGCGGGAGAGACACAGATACGCAGTATTTT. This sequence encodes CAISGGRDTDTQYF.

The gene calls are TRBV7-8 and TRBJ2-7; no clear D gene. V lost 3 bases and J 5 bases, leaving 5 bases between the germline ends. The CDR3 sequence is 11 residues long. Germline V gene sequence: CDR1 SGHVS, CDR2 FQNEAQ. As DNA, the CDR3 is TGTGCCAGCAGCTTGATTGACGAGCAGTACTTC. Translated: CASSLIDEQYF. Based on the CDR3 plus reference TRBV7-8 and TRBJ2-7, the full variable domain is GAGVSQSPRYKVAKRGQDVALRCDPISGHVSLFWYQQALGQGPEFLTYFQNEAQLDKSGLPSDRFFAERPEGSVSTLKIQRTQQEDSAVYLCASSLIDEQYFGPGTRLTVT.